A selection of T cell receptor beta chains follows, all from one sample in a study of shared clonotypes between healthy human individuals. Some clones are missing from TCRdb's copy, which holds only in-frame ones; the method was immunoSEQ multiplex PCR. The table records fewer than 600,000 clones, roughly 83% of them present only once. The sequenced sample was PBMCs. The receptors were sampled from a woman aged 40 to 50 in good health. Some clones in this sample may be carry-over from other donors' samples. CDR3s include the opening cysteine and the closing phenylalanine or tryptophan. The D gene is left open where the match is weak. A row's size may be missing; if present it is once, few, many or a size class.

.,TRBV2,.,TRBJ2-7,TGTGCCAGCACCGCAGGGCCCCTCGAGCAGTACTTC,CASTAGPLEQYF
.,TRBV7-2,.,TRBJ1-1,TGTGCCAGCAGTTCAGGACGGGGTACTGAAGCTTTCTTT,CASSSGRGTEAFF
TRBD1,TRBV7-9,.,TRBJ1-2,TGTGCCAGCAGCTTTAGGTCGGGGACAGGGGAAACTAACTATGGCTACACCTTC,CASSFRSGTGETNYGYTF
.,TRBV6-4,few,TRBJ2-2,TGTGCCAGCAGTCCTAGCCGTTCGAACACCGGGGAGCTGTTTTTT,CASSPSRSNTGELFF
TRBD2,TRBV5-5,once,TRBJ2-1,TGTGCCAGCAGCTTGGGGACTAGCGGGAGGGGAAATGAGCAGTTCTTC,CASSLGTSGRGNEQFF
TRBD2,TRBV11-2,.,TRBJ2-1,TGTGCCAGCAGCTTAGATACGTCGTGGCGGACTAGCGGGAGCTATGAGCAGTTCTTC,CASSLDTSWRTSGSYEQFF
.,TRBV7-9,.,TRBJ2-7,TGTGCCAGCAGCCGACGTGGGGGCGGGGGCGGCTCCTACGAGCAGTACTTC,CASSRRGGGGGSYEQYF
TRBD1,TRBV11-3,once,TRBJ1-5,TGTGCCAGCAGCCCTAACAGGGGTCCTCAGATGAGCAATCAGCCCCAGCATTTT,CASSPNRGPQMSNQPQHF
.,TRBV2,once,TRBJ2-1,TGTGCCAGCAGTGAAGCGCTTAGGGTTCCGTTCTTC,CASSEALRVPFF
.,TRBV5-1,.,TRBJ2-1,TGCGCCAGCCGGGTCTCGGGCGGGTACAATGAGCAGTTCTTC,CASRVSGGYNEQFF
.,TRBV10-3,.,TRBJ2-7,TGTGCCATCAGTGAGTCGAGGGAGGTCGGGGAGCAGTACTTC,CAISESREVGEQYF
TRBD2,TRBV10-1,.,TRBJ2-3,TGCGCCTCCCGGACTAGCAGGGCAGATACGCAGTATTTT,CASRTSRADTQYF
.,TRBV29-1,.,TRBJ2-3,TGCAGCGTTGAAGAGCTGGGGGATACGCAGTATTTT,CSVEELGDTQYF
.,TRBV2,.,TRBJ1-3,TGTGCCAGCAGTGAACGGCAGCTTTCCTCTGGAAACACCATATATTTT,CASSERQLSSGNTIYF
.,TRBV6-5,.,TRBJ1-2,TGTGCCAGCACCCGACCCGGACACGCTAGCTACACCTTC,CASTRPGHASYTF
TRBD1,TRBV28,.,TRBJ2-7,TGTGCCAGCAGTTCCGGGACAGATATTTACGAGCAGTACTTC,CASSSGTDIYEQYF
.,TRBV25-1,.,TRBJ1-1,TGTGCCAGCAGTGGGGGGAGAGCTTTCTTT,CASSGGRAFF
.,TRBV27,.,TRBJ1-4,TGTGCCAGCAGTTCGAACGGGCTTGCAACTAATGAAAAACTGTTTTTT,CASSSNGLATNEKLFF
TRBD1,TRBV6-6,few,TRBJ1-2,TGTGCCAGCAGTTTTACAGGGACAGGAGGCTACACCTTC,CASSFTGTGGYTF
TRBD1,TRBV29-1,.,TRBJ1-4,TGCAGCGTTGAGGGGGTGCCGTTACAGGGGTTTTCGAGAGGGAATGAAAAACTGTTTTTT,CSVEGVPLQGFSRGNEKLFF
.,TRBV6-5,.,TRBJ1-1,TGTGCCAGCAGCCCCAACCAGGAGAACACTGAAGCTTTCTTT,CASSPNQENTEAFF
TRBD2,TRBV6-7,few,TRBJ2-1,TGTGCCAGCAGTTACAGGCGGGAGGTTCCCAATGAGCAGTTCTTC,CASSYRREVPNEQFF
.,TRBV30,.,TRBJ2-1,TGTGCCTGGAGTGGAGGTACCCCCTACAATGAGCAGTTCTTC,CAWSGGTPYNEQFF